This T cell receptor (beta chain) was captured in a study of T cells in Graves' hyperthyroidism and ophthalmopathy. Study findings and constraints: Also found in blood were most expanded thyroid clonotypes above 0.001.

Trimming took 5 bases from V and 6 from J, leaving 16 bases between them. CDR3 length: 14 residues. Looked up from germline, CDR1 is SGHTA and CDR2 is FQGTGA. Concerning this clonotype: As yet, its antigen is unknown.

No progression to ophthalmopathy during 18 months of follow-up defined stable disease. RNA transcripts yielded amplified TCR beta CDR3 regions. An initial round of RT-PCR targeting the TCR CDR3 relied on the HTBI primer set. A single record per CDR3 protein comes from TCRdb applying MiXCR to the multiplex PCR reads. The repertoire has about 560,000 distinct CDR3 sequences, about 15% of them found once; the top ten carry about 7%. The chain links TRBV7-3 to TRBJ1-2, with no clear D. This receptor was identified in a woman in her 30s with Graves' hyperthyroidism. What was sequenced was blood. In DNA form, the CDR3 reads TGTGCCAGCAGCCTCAACACGGAACGAGATGGCTACACCTTC. Its translation is CASSLNTERDGYTF.